The entry that follows covers one T cell receptor (beta chain) sequence. The antigen this receptor binds is unknown. Per-base quality was not reported, and no clone a single base away is much larger than it. TCRbeta CDR3 regions were amplified by multiplexed two-step PCR using Vbeta-specific forward primers and Jbeta-specific reverse primers. Through the immunoSEQ service, TCRbeta libraries were sequenced on an Illumina instrument. In the original analysis: IMGT annotation was used to assign V, D and J genes, and synthetic CDR3 analogues were used to correct the counts for multiplex PCR bias. The immunoSEQ Analyzer calculated repertoire clonality as one minus the normalized Shannon entropy. Clonal expansion was defined using Fisher's exact test with Benjamini-Hochberg false discovery rate control and a two-tailed threshold of P<0.01. TCRdb took this table from immuneACCESS and kept in-frame rearrangements with V and J called. Such tables lack part of the clones; where checked against another copy, unresolved V genes explain under half of the gap, and the rest is unexplained. V and J calls and clone size follow that table, whereas D and trimming were derived from the DNA. In this sample the table shows about 28,000 clones, roughly 80% of which occur a single time. The ten largest clones add up to about 0.1% of the sample.

FACS was used to sort CD4+ or CD8+ cells into naive T cells, defined as CD45RA+, and memory T cells, defined as CD45RO+. Two healthy control subjects provided the T cells used for TCR sequencing. For the mixed lymphocyte reactions, sorted T cell subsets left unstimulated acted as baseline controls. The Qiagen DNeasy Blood & Tissue Kit was used for extraction of genomic DNA. The sample is drawn from a study of regulatory dendritic cells for organ transplantation (dated by TCRdb to between 2016 and 2019). About the investigation overall: The TCRbeta repertoires of sorted naive and memory CD4+ and CD8+ T cells were sequenced before and after allostimulation with regulatory or mature dendritic cells.

Study-wide conclusions, independent of this receptor: The authors pointed out considerable heterogeneity between individuals in the alloreactive memory CD8+ T cell pool, and only a couple of subjects were sequenced. Among the resting subsets, the most alloreactive TCR clonotypes were found in memory CD8+ T cells. Allostimulation expanded memory CD8+ clones in both subjects, but regulatory dendritic cells appeared to induce more limited expansion than mature dendritic cells. Naive CD4+ and CD8+ T cells showed highly diverse repertoires, whereas memory cells were less diverse and memory CD8+ cells were the most oligoclonal.

Sample: naive CD4+ T cells from blood. The sample's cell subset or site label, decoded: CD45RA+ naive T cells. The clonotype originates from a human donor in good health.

In nucleotide form, the sequence is TGCGCCAGCAGCTTGGTTAGCGGGGAAGAGACCCAGTACTTC. This translates into CASSLVSGEETQYF. This chain is built from TRBV5-1 and TRBJ2-5, and TRBD2 aligns with 8 junction nucleotides. V lost 0 bases and J lost 3 bases, and the count of bases not matched to a germline gene is 1. From the cysteine through the phenylalanine, the CDR3 covers 14 amino acids. Kept here is only the CDR3 DNA, which spans 42 bases and is read in frame from base 1. CDR1 and CDR2 (SGHRS, YFSETQ) derive from the germline V gene.